These T cell receptor beta chains were read from a single sample in a study of molecular identifiers for immune sequencing clone quantification. TCRdb re-called the PCR reads through MiXCR, storing one row per CDR3 protein. Of a few hundred thousand distinct CDR3 sequences in the sample, roughly 23% are singletons; the top ten hold about 0.7%. Sequences were obtained from naive CD8+ T cells from blood, with Jurkat cell RNA spiked in. The receptors come from a human donor in good health. Some libraries in this study had Jurkat cell RNA spiked in. CDR3s include the opening cysteine and the closing phenylalanine or tryptophan. Fields, in order: D gene, J gene, V gene, CDR3 protein. D genes are given only for firm matches.

d_call: TRBD1
j_call: TRBJ2-5
v_call: TRBV12-5
cdr3_aa: CASGLVGVDRVETQYF

d_call: TRBD1
j_call: TRBJ2-6
v_call: TRBV27
cdr3_aa: CASSLTGGSSGANVLTF

d_call: -
j_call: TRBJ1-1
v_call: TRBV19
cdr3_aa: CASSSRGLLNTEAFF

d_call: -
j_call: TRBJ2-7
v_call: TRBV9
cdr3_aa: CASSVGPALYEQYF

d_call: -
j_call: TRBJ1-1
v_call: TRBV6-2/TRBV6-3
cdr3_aa: CASSYGTHEAFF

d_call: -
j_call: TRBJ2-1
v_call: TRBV7-3
cdr3_aa: CASSLTSYNEQFF

d_call: TRBD1
j_call: TRBJ2-7
v_call: TRBV4-1
cdr3_aa: CASSPKTGTYEQYF

d_call: -
j_call: TRBJ2-5
v_call: TRBV7-9
cdr3_aa: CASSLGRHQETQYF

d_call: -
j_call: TRBJ2-6
v_call: TRBV9
cdr3_aa: CASTGRSGANVLTF

d_call: -
j_call: TRBJ2-7
v_call: TRBV7-9
cdr3_aa: CASSPKGPSTDEQYF

d_call: -
j_call: TRBJ1-5
v_call: TRBV6-2/TRBV6-3
cdr3_aa: CASSYVRGQPQHF

d_call: TRBD2
j_call: TRBJ2-3
v_call: TRBV4-1
cdr3_aa: CASSPGFETSESDTQYF

d_call: -
j_call: TRBJ2-2
v_call: TRBV11-2
cdr3_aa: CASSLVLVSNTGELFF

d_call: TRBD1
j_call: TRBJ1-1
v_call: TRBV12-3/TRBV12-4
cdr3_aa: CASTSSGRGGASDTEAFF

d_call: -
j_call: TRBJ2-1
v_call: TRBV11-2
cdr3_aa: CASTFAAPNEQFF

d_call: -
j_call: TRBJ2-2
v_call: TRBV4-3
cdr3_aa: CASSQDRGAGTGELFF

d_call: TRBD2
j_call: TRBJ2-7
v_call: TRBV6-6
cdr3_aa: CASSYSTSGYYVQYF

d_call: -
j_call: TRBJ1-2
v_call: TRBV12-3/TRBV12-4
cdr3_aa: CASSLVGHWGYTF

d_call: TRBD1
j_call: TRBJ1-5
v_call: TRBV4-1
cdr3_aa: CASSQGDRPNQPQHF

d_call: -
j_call: TRBJ1-5
v_call: TRBV20-1
cdr3_aa: CSASSGFSNQPQHF

d_call: -
j_call: TRBJ2-2
v_call: TRBV29-1
cdr3_aa: CSVLGAGELFF

d_call: -
j_call: TRBJ2-4
v_call: TRBV20-1
cdr3_aa: CSSEGYNIQYF

d_call: TRBD1
j_call: TRBJ2-2
v_call: TRBV12-3/TRBV12-4
cdr3_aa: CASSFPGQGTNTGELFF